This T cell receptor beta chain was identified during a study of human T cells and chemical hapten exposure. This CDR3 contains 14 residues. Germline assignment: CDR1 LGHDT and CDR2 YNNKEL (reference sequence). J lost 5 bases, V lost 6 bases, and 4 bases had no gene match. This clonotype showed up just a few times. Time point defined: pre-sensitization, week 0. Treatment: therapeutic diphenylcyclopropenone sensitization with weekly scalp DPC. TCRdb recomputed calls from the RACE reads with MiXCR, one row per CDR3 protein. The profile shows tens of thousands of distinct CDR3 sequences, 12% to 15% of them singletons.

The gene calls are TRBV3-1 and TRBJ2-1; 10 bases agree with TRBD2. Material: whole blood, obtained in connection with sensitization to the hapten diphenylcyclopropenone (DPC). The source of this sequence is a woman aged 45-65 years with alopecia areata. Some clones in this sample may be carry-over from other donors' samples. Written as DNA, the CDR3 is TGTGCCAGCAGAAGACTAGCGGGCGACAATGAGCAGTTCTTC. Translated, it gives CASRRLAGDNEQFF.